These T cell receptor beta chains were read from a single sample in a study of cytomegalovirus exposure and HLA in healthy donors. Assay used: immunoSEQ multiplex PCR; TCRdb lists only in-frame clones, some missing. The top ten clones hold about 6.7% of a sample with approximately 130,000 clones, 75% to 90% of them seen once. Sequences were obtained from PBMCs. The receptors originated from a woman aged 30 to 39 in good health and CMV-seropositive. Both conserved end residues are part of each CDR3. A D gene is named only where the DNA matches it firmly. Only some rows state a clone size, as once, few, many or a class for expanded clones.

d_call: NA
clone_size: NA
j_call: TRBJ2-2
v_call: TRBV6-1
cdr3_aa: CASRVQGEAGELFF
cdr3_nt: TGTGCCAGCAGGGTACAGGGAGAGGCCGGGGAGCTGTTTTTT

d_call: TRBD2
clone_size: few
j_call: TRBJ2-3
v_call: TRBV6-1
cdr3_aa: CASRVSGVGGDTQYF
cdr3_nt: TGTGCCAGCAGAGTTAGCGGGGTAGGAGGAGATACGCAGTATTTT

d_call: NA
clone_size: NA
j_call: TRBJ2-2
v_call: TRBV9
cdr3_aa: CASSVGGNTGELFF
cdr3_nt: TGTGCCAGCAGCGTCGGGGGTAACACCGGGGAGCTGTTTTTT

d_call: NA
clone_size: NA
j_call: TRBJ1-1
v_call: TRBV10-3
cdr3_aa: CAISVGLGGVAFF
cdr3_nt: TGTGCCATCAGTGTGGGTTTGGGAGGGGTCGCTTTCTTT

d_call: NA
clone_size: NA
j_call: TRBJ2-7
v_call: TRBV2
cdr3_aa: CASSGGREYEQYF
cdr3_nt: TGTGCCAGCAGTGGGGGCAGGGAATACGAGCAGTACTTC

d_call: TRBD1
clone_size: NA
j_call: TRBJ1-2
v_call: TRBV6-1
cdr3_aa: CASGQAQVYGYTF
cdr3_nt: TGTGCCAGTGGACAGGCGCAGGTCTATGGCTACACCTTC

d_call: TRBD1
clone_size: NA
j_call: TRBJ1-5
v_call: TRBV27
cdr3_aa: CASSLSQGDQPQHF
cdr3_nt: TGTGCCAGCAGTTTAAGCCAGGGGGATCAGCCCCAGCATTTT

d_call: NA
clone_size: NA
j_call: TRBJ1-6
v_call: TRBV18
cdr3_aa: CASSRSTGELSPLHF
cdr3_nt: TGTGCCAGCTCACGGTCGACAGGAGAGCTTTCACCCCTCCACTTT

d_call: TRBD2
clone_size: NA
j_call: TRBJ2-7
v_call: TRBV11-2
cdr3_aa: CASSHPGLAGKQYF
cdr3_nt: TGTGCCAGCAGTCATCCAGGACTAGCGGGCAAGCAGTACTTC

d_call: TRBD1
clone_size: NA
j_call: TRBJ1-4
v_call: TRBV5-1
cdr3_aa: CASSLSGTGEEKLFF
cdr3_nt: TGCGCCAGCAGCCTATCCGGGACAGGGGAAGAAAAACTGTTTTTT

d_call: NA
clone_size: NA
j_call: TRBJ2-1
v_call: TRBV5-6
cdr3_aa: CASTSPLSSYNEQFF
cdr3_nt: TGTGCCAGCACCTCCCCCCTTAGCTCCTACAATGAGCAGTTCTTC

d_call: NA
clone_size: NA
j_call: TRBJ2-1
v_call: TRBV19
cdr3_aa: CASSIGIRAYNEQFF
cdr3_nt: TGTGCCAGTAGTATAGGCATAAGAGCCTACAATGAGCAGTTCTTC

d_call: NA
clone_size: NA
j_call: TRBJ2-7
v_call: TRBV10-2
cdr3_aa: CASSPGPGYEQYF
cdr3_nt: TGCGCCAGCAGTCCTGGCCCGGGCTACGAGCAGTACTTC

d_call: TRBD1
clone_size: NA
j_call: TRBJ2-7
v_call: TRBV28
cdr3_aa: CASSLGTGGSYEQYF
cdr3_nt: TGTGCCAGCAGTCTTGGGACAGGGGGCTCCTACGAGCAGTACTTC

d_call: NA
clone_size: NA
j_call: TRBJ2-1
v_call: TRBV6-1
cdr3_aa: CASSERYEQFF
cdr3_nt: TGTGCCAGCAGTGAACGGTATGAGCAGTTCTTC

d_call: NA
clone_size: NA
j_call: TRBJ1-4
v_call: TRBV27
cdr3_aa: CASAIKGMGEKLFF
cdr3_nt: TGTGCCAGCGCCATCAAGGGGATGGGTGAAAAACTGTTTTTT

d_call: NA
clone_size: NA
j_call: TRBJ1-5
v_call: TRBV18
cdr3_aa: CASSPSATSNQPQHF
cdr3_nt: TGTGCCAGCTCCCCGAGCGCGACCAGCAATCAGCCCCAGCATTTT

d_call: NA
clone_size: NA
j_call: TRBJ2-7
v_call: TRBV6-1
cdr3_aa: CASKEGWGSYEQYF
cdr3_nt: TGTGCCAGCAAAGAGGGTTGGGGCTCCTACGAGCAGTACTTC

d_call: TRBD1
clone_size: NA
j_call: TRBJ1-1
v_call: TRBV10-3
cdr3_aa: CAISGQGIQTEAFF
cdr3_nt: TGTGCCATCAGTGGACAGGGCATACAGACTGAAGCTTTCTTT

d_call: NA
clone_size: NA
j_call: TRBJ2-2
v_call: TRBV30
cdr3_aa: CAWPKEAGELFF
cdr3_nt: TGTGCCTGGCCGAAAGAGGCCGGGGAGCTGTTTTTT

d_call: TRBD1
clone_size: NA
j_call: TRBJ2-7
v_call: TRBV13
cdr3_aa: CASSLGQGDSSYEQYF
cdr3_nt: TGTGCCAGCAGCTTGGGACAGGGGGATAGCTCCTACGAGCAGTACTTC

d_call: TRBD2
clone_size: NA
j_call: TRBJ2-3
v_call: TRBV5-1
cdr3_aa: CASSPPLAGGTDTQYF
cdr3_nt: TGCGCCAGCAGCCCCCCTCTGGCGGGGGGCACAGATACGCAGTATTTT

d_call: NA
clone_size: NA
j_call: TRBJ1-4
v_call: TRBV15
cdr3_aa: CATTRDYLPGGAF
cdr3_nt: TGTGCCACCACCCGGGACTATCTTCCCGGAGGGGCTTTT

d_call: TRBD1
clone_size: once
j_call: TRBJ1-1
v_call: TRBV18
cdr3_aa: CASSAQGADTEAFF
cdr3_nt: TGTGCCAGCTCCGCACAGGGGGCGGACACTGAAGCTTTCTTT